Below, 5 T cell receptor beta chains from the same sample are listed, as sequenced in a study of blood T cell repertoires in COVID-19. Assay used: immunoSEQ multiplex PCR; TCRdb lists only in-frame clones, some missing. Of about 76,000 clones listed, more than 75% are singletons. Sequencing was performed on peripheral blood. Every receptor here comes from a man in his sixties with COVID-19, enrolled during active disease.

The J gene is TRBJ1-6, the V gene TRBV19; TRBD1 agrees at 8 bases. Germline trimming cut 7 bases from V and 6 bases from J; bases unmatched to any gene: 8. The germline V gene encodes CDR1 LNHDA and CDR2 SQIVND (reference sequence). CDR3 length: 15 residues. CDR3 sequence: CASTIRTGSNSPLHF. CDR3 DNA sequence: TGTGCCAGTACCATCAGGACAGGGAGTAATTCACCCCTCCACTTT.

The chain links TRBV6-5 to TRBJ2-7; TRBD1 matches at 9 bases. The germline V gene has CDR1 MNHEY and CDR2 SVGAGI. The CDR3 is made up of 15 amino acids. V was clipped by 0 bases and J by 4 bases; unmatched bases: 4. CDR3 region: CASSYSKQGAYEQYF. The CDR3 DNA is TGTGCCAGCAGTTACTCGAAACAGGGGGCTTACGAGCAGTACTTC.

The chain's CDR3 is CASSLVGREAFF. As DNA, the CDR3 is TGTGCCAGCAGCTTGGTAGGGAGAGAAGCTTTCTTT. The rearrangement uses TRBV5-4 and TRBJ1-1; no reliable D call. CDR1 and CDR2 from the germline V gene are SGHNT and YYREEE (reference sequence). Trimming left V 0 bases short and J 8 bases short, with 8 bases between. CDR3 length: 12 amino acids.

The rearrangement uses TRBV6-5 and TRBJ1-3; D perhaps matches TRBD1 (5 bases). V was clipped by 0 bases and J by 2 bases, with 11 bases between them. The CDR3 is made up of 16 amino acids. Germline V gene sequence: CDR1 MNHEY, CDR2 SVGAGI. Written as DNA, the CDR3 is TGTGCCAGCAGTTACTCGGCGGGGGGAACTGGAAACACCATATATTTT. It codes for CASSYSAGGTGNTIYF.

The gene calls are TRBV7-9 and TRBJ2-3, with 11 nucleotides matching TRBD2. The CDR3 loop spans 14 amino acids. The trim removed 5 bases at V and 6 bases at J, leaving 4 bases unmatched. Germline CDR1 reads SEHNR; CDR2 reads FQNEAQ (reference sequence). CDR3 DNA: TGTGCCAGCAGCCAGGGACTAGCGGTGGATACGCAGTATTTT. Protein product: CASSQGLAVDTQYF.